This is a list of T cell receptor beta chains from one sample in a study of CD8+ T cells in alopecia areata. Generated by immunoSEQ multiplex PCR, the TCRdb table keeps only in-frame clones and is missing some. Of about 150,000 clones in the sample, less than 70% were seen once. The material sequenced was CD8+ T cells sorted from blood, taken at week 4, from a patient treated with tofacitinib. The receptors come from a human donor with alopecia areata. The CDR3 runs from the conserved cysteine through the conserved F or W. Each record gives: D gene, CDR3 length, clone size, V gene, J gene, CDR3 DNA, CDR3 protein. D genes are given only for firm matches. Expanded clones are given a class, and other clones once, few, many or no size at all.

.	13	.	TRBV13	TRBJ2-7	TGTGCCAGCAGCCCCGGGGAATCCTACGAGCAGTACTTC	CASSPGESYEQYF
.	12	.	TRBV5-6	TRBJ1-1	TGTGCCAGCAGCTTGGTGGGGGTAGAAGCTTTCTTT	CASSLVGVEAFF
.	16	.	TRBV13	TRBJ1-4	TGTGCCAGCAGCTTTGCGGGGGAGGCAACTAATGAAAAACTGTTTTTT	CASSFAGEATNEKLFF
.	16	.	TRBV5-1	TRBJ1-2	TGCGCCAGCAGCCCGGCCGGAGAGGTGAGAAACTATGGCTACACCTTC	CASSPAGEVRNYGYTF
.	12	.	TRBV29-1	TRBJ2-7	TGCAGCGGCGGGACCGTCCCCTACGAGCAGTACTTC	CSGGTVPYEQYF
.	12	few	TRBV29-1	TRBJ2-7	TGCAGCGTTTCAGTAACCTCCTACGAGCAGTACTTC	CSVSVTSYEQYF
TRBD2	15	once	TRBV27	TRBJ2-5	TGTGCCAGCAGTTCAAAGCGGGAACTCCAAGAGACCCAGTACTTC	CASSSKRELQETQYF
TRBD1	13	.	TRBV7-9	TRBJ2-5	TGTGCCAGCCTAGGGGGCCTACAAGAGACCCAGTACTTC	CASLGGLQETQYF
.	12	few	TRBV19	TRBJ2-4	TGTGCCAGTAGTAGCGGGTTAAACATTCAGTACTTC	CASSSGLNIQYF
.	13	.	TRBV7-9	TRBJ1-1	TGTGCCAGCAGCGGGACACGGGAAGGCGAAGCTTTCTTT	CASSGTREGEAFF
.	11	.	TRBV29-1	TRBJ1-1	TGCAGCGTTGATGGAGGGAATGAAGCTTTCTTT	CSVDGGNEAFF
.	14	.	TRBV11-2	TRBJ2-5	TGTGCCAGCAGCTTGGTGGGGTCCCAAGAGACCCAGTACTTC	CASSLVGSQETQYF
TRBD1	15	few	TRBV2	TRBJ2-3	TGTGCCAGCAGTGGCAGGGGGCCCCAGGCAGATACGCAGTATTTT	CASSGRGPQADTQYF
.	13	.	TRBV9	TRBJ1-3	TGTGCCAGCAGACCGTTATCCGGAAACACCATATATTTT	CASRPLSGNTIYF
TRBD1	14	few	TRBV7-9	TRBJ2-2	TGTGCCAGCAGCTTATCGGGACAGGGACCTGAGCTGTTTTTT	CASSLSGQGPELFF
.	15	few	TRBV4-3	TRBJ2-1	TGCGCCAGCAGCGAAGAAGAGGGATTCTACAATGAGCAGTTCTTC	CASSEEEGFYNEQFF